This TCR beta chain appears in the sequencing data of a study of cytomegalovirus exposure and HLA in healthy donors. The germline V gene encodes CDR1 SGHRS and CDR2 YFSETQ. This CDR3 region has 13 residues. Trimming removed 4 bases from V and 6 bases from J; junction bases left unmatched: 7. Study outcomes and limitations: Several top significant clusters appeared, in a later analysis, to be linked to common viral pathogens. In a later analysis, donors in an Asian-associated ancestry cluster reportedly had fewer N-insertions in productive TCRs than the cohort mean. The later analysis indicated that the majority of CMV-associated TCR beta chains appeared HLA-restricted.

With 60 Vbeta and 13 Jbeta primers, the PCR was carried out. Clones were sequenced by immunoSEQ multiplex PCR, and TCRdb holds only the in-frame ones, with some missing. Of about 150,000 clones listed, 70% to 80% were seen once; the top ten hold about 1.6%. To note about this clone: Its target is unknown.

The rearrangement joins TRBV5-1 to TRBJ2-7, with 7 bases lining up with TRBD1. Specimen: PBMCs. The receptor was isolated from a man between 35 and 55 years old in good health and CMV-seronegative. Here the CDR3 reads CASSEQGSGEQYF. DNA for the CDR3: TGCGCCAGCAGCGAACAGGGGAGCGGCGAGCAGTACTTC.